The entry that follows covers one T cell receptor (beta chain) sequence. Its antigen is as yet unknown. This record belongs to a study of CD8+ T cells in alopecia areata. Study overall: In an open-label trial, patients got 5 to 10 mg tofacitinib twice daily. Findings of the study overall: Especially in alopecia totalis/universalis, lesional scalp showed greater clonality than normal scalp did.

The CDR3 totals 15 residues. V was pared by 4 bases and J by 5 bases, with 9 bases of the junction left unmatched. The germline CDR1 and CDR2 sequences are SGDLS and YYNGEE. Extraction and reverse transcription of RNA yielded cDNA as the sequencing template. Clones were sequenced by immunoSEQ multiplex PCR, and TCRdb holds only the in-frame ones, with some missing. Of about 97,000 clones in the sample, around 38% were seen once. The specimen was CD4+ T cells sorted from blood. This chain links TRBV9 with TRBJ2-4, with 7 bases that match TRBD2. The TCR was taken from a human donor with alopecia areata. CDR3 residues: CASSNSGGGQNIQYF. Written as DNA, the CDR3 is TGTGCCAGCAGCAACAGTGGGGGAGGGCAAAACATTCAGTACTTC.